Listed here are 9 T cell receptor beta chains from one sample, sequenced in a study of cytomegalovirus exposure and HLA in healthy donors. Amplification used 60 Vbeta primers and 13 Jbeta primers. Libraries were prepared by immunoSEQ multiplex PCR; TCRdb keeps only in-frame clonotypes and omits some of them. This table has roughly 180,000 clones, around 80% appearing once. Material: PBMCs. Receptor source: a man aged 25 to 40 in good health and CMV-seropositive.

This clone was observed a single time. V usage is TRBV10-2 and J usage is TRBJ2-4, with 7 positions matching TRBD1. The CDR3 is 14 amino acids. Germline CDR1 reads WSHSY; CDR2 reads SAAADI. Trimming at V came to 3 bases and at J to 3 bases, leaving 2 bases not matched to a gene. The CDR3: CASSDTGVKNIQYF. In DNA, the CDR3 is TGCGCCAGCAGTGACACAGGGGTCAAAAACATTCAGTACTTC.

This clone was observed a few times. This sequence joins TRBV9 and TRBJ2-5; D is perhaps TRBD1 (6 bases). Germline loops: CDR1 SGDLS, CDR2 YYNGEE. Trimming took 0 bases from V and 4 from J, leaving 13 bases between them. This CDR3 has 15 residues. This CDR3 is CASSVGGGGTETQYF. DNA of the CDR3: TGTGCCAGCAGCGTAGGAGGGGGTGGGACAGAGACCCAGTACTTC.

The rearrangement uses TRBV19 and TRBJ2-7, with 12 bases identical to TRBD1. Trimming at V came to 4 bases and at J to 6 bases, leaving 4 bases not matched to a gene. Germline CDR1 and CDR2: LNHDA and SQIVND (reference sequence). The CDR3 is 14 amino acids. The DNA for the CDR3 is TGTGCCAGTAGTAGGGGGACAGGGGGCGGCGAGCAGTACTTC. Translating it yields CASSRGTGGGEQYF.

This clone occurred a few times. The chain combines TRBV19 with TRBJ1-3; 10 bases match TRBD1. The germline V gene has CDR1 LNHDA and CDR2 SQIVND (reference sequence). After removal of 7 bases from V and 2 bases from J, the junction contained 5 bases not matched to a gene. This CDR3 is 15 amino acids long. The CDR3 loop is CASTRDRGAGNTIYF. CDR3 sequence (DNA): TGTGCCAGTACCCGGGACAGGGGTGCTGGAAACACCATATATTTT.

The CDR3 bases are TGCAGCGCCTCGACTAGGGGGCTGGTGGGAGGTGGGGCCAACGTCCTGACTTTC. It specifies CSASTRGLVGGGANVLTF. The genes are TRBV29-1 and TRBJ2-6; TRBD1 might be the D (7 bases). From germline, CDR1 is SQVTM and CDR2 ANQGSEA. CDR3 length equals 18 residues. V was shortened by 7 bases and J by 3 bases, with 25 bases between the two germline ends.

This chain joins TRBV25-1 and TRBJ2-5; 10 bases map to TRBD2. There are 17 residues in the CDR3. With 10 bases clipped from V and 1 base from J, the junction kept 15 bases outside the gene matches. CDR1 is MGHDK, CDR2 SYGVNS, per germline. The CDR3 DNA follows: TGTGCCACCGCAAGATCGCAGCGGGGGGGGATCCAAGAGACCCAGTACTTC. Its translation: CATARSQRGGIQETQYF. The whole variable domain, remainder taken from reference TRBV25-1 and TRBJ2-5, is EADIYQTPRYLVIGTGKKITLECSQTMGHDKMYWYQQDPGMELHLIHYSYGVNSTEKGDLSSESTVSRIRTEHFPLTLESARPSHTSQYLCATARSQRGGIQETQYFGPGTRLLVL.

The sample holds a few counts of this clone. The chain employs TRBV2 and TRBJ1-4; D unclear. The CDR3 extends over 15 amino acids. Germline CDR1 reads SNHLY; CDR2 reads FYNNEI. Trimming left V 4 bases short and J 2 bases short, with 11 bases between. The CDR3 region is CASSGTWATNEKLFF. The CDR3 bases are TGTGCCAGCAGTGGTACTTGGGCTACTAATGAAAAACTGTTTTTT. Full variable domain (rest looked up from reference TRBV2 and TRBJ1-4): EPEVTQTPSHQVTQMGQEVILRCVPISNHLYFYWYRQILGQKVEFLVSFYNNEISEKSEIFDDQFSVERPDGSNFTLKIRSTKLEDSAMYFCASSGTWATNEKLFFGSGTQLSVL.

Points on this clone: The same CDR3 can be traced to other DNA sequences in this sample. The rearrangement links TRBV6-5 to TRBJ2-5; possibly TRBD2 for D (5 bases). This CDR3 region has 14 residues. Germline CDR1 is MNHEY and CDR2 is SVGAGI. V was trimmed by 0 bases and J by 2 bases, leaving 7 bases between them. This CDR3 is CASSYSRGQETQYF. DNA of the CDR3: TGTGCCAGCAGTTACTCCCGGGGTCAAGAGACCCAGTACTTC.

This chain joins TRBV6-5 and TRBJ2-2, with 7 nucleotides matching TRBD2. This CDR3 spans 16 amino acids. V lost 4 bases, J lost 3 bases, and 8 bases stayed unmatched. Per the germline V gene, CDR1 is MNHEY and CDR2 is SVGAGI. CDR3 in DNA: TGTGCCAGCAGTTCCTGGGGGGGGACTTACACCGGGGAGCTGTTTTTT. The encoded protein is CASSSWGGTYTGELFF.